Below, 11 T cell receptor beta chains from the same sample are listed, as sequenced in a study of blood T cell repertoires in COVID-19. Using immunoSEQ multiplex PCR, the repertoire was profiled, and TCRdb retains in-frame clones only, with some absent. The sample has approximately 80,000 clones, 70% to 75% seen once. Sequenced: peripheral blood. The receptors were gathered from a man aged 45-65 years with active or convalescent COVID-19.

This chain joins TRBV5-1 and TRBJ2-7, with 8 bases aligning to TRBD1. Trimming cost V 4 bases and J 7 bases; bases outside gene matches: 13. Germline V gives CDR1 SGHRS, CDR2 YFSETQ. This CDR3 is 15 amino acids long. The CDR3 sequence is CASSTLTGELGEQYF. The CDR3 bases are TGCGCCAGCAGCACCCTGACAGGGGAGCTTGGGGAGCAGTACTTC.

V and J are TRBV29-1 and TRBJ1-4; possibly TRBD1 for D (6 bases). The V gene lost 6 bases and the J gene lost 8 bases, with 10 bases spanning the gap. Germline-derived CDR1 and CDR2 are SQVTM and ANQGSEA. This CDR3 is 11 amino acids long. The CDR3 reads CSVLGQEKLFF. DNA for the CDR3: TGCAGCGTGTTGGGACAAGAAAAACTGTTTTTT. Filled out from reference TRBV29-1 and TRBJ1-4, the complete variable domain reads SAVISQKPSRDICQRGTSLTIQCQVDSQVTMMFWYRQQPGQSLTLIATANQGSEATYESGFVIDKFPISRPNLTFSTLTVSNMSPEDSSIYLCSVLGQEKLFFGSGTQLSVL.

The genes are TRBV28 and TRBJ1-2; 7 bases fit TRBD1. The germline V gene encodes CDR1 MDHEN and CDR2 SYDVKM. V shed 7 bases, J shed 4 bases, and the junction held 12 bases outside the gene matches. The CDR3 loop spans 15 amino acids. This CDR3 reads CASTGQPNRRYGYTF. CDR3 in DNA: TGTGCCAGCACGGGACAGCCGAATCGTCGCTATGGCTACACCTTC.

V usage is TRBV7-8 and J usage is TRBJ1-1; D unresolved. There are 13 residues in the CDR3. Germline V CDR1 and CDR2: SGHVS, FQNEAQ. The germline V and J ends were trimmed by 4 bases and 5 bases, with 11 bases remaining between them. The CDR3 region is CASSSRPATEAFF. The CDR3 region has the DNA TGTGCCAGCAGCTCCAGGCCGGCGACTGAAGCTTTCTTT. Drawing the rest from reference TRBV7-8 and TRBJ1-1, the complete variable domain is GAGVSQSPRYKVAKRGQDVALRCDPISGHVSLFWYQQALGQGPEFLTYFQNEAQLDKSGLPSDRFFAERPEGSVSTLKIQRTQQEDSAVYLCASSSRPATEAFFGQGTRLTVV.

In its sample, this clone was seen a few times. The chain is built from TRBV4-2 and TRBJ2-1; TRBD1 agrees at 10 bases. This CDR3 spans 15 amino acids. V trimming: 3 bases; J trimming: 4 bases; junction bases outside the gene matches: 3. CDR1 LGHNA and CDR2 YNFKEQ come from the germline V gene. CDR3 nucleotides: TGTGCCAGCAGCCAGGACAGGGGGGGGTACAATGAGCAGTTCTTC. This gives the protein CASSQDRGGYNEQFF.

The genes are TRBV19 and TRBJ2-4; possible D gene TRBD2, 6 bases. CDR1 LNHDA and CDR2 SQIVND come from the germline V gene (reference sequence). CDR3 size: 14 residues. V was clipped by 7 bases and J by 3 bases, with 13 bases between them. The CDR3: CASTSRGGKNIQYF. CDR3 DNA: TGTGCCAGTACCTCCCGGGGAGGCAAAAACATTCAGTACTTC.

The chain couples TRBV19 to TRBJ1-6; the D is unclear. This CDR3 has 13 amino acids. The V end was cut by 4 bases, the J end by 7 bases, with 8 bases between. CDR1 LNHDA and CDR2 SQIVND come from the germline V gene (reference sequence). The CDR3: CASSTAGNSPLHF. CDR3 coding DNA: TGTGCCAGTAGTACGGCGGGGAATTCACCCCTCCACTTT.

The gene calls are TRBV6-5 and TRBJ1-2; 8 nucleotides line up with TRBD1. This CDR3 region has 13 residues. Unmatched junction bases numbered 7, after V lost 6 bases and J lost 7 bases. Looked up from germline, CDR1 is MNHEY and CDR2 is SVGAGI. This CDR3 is CASSATGGTGYTF. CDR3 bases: TGTGCCAGCAGCGCCACAGGGGGAACTGGCTACACCTTC.

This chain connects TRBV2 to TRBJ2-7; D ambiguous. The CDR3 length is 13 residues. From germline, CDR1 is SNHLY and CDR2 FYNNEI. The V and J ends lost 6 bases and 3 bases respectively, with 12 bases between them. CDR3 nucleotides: TGTGCCAGCAGAAGTGGCAGATACTACGAGCAGTACTTC. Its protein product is CASRSGRYYEQYF.

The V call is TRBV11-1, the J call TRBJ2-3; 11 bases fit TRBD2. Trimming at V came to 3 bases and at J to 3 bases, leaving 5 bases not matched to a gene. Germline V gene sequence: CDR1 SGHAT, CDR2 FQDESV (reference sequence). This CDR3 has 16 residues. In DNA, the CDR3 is TGTGCCAGCAGCTTCCAAAGACTAGCGGGGACAGATACGCAGTATTTT. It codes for CASSFQRLAGTDTQYF. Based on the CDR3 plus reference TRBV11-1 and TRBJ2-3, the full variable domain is EAEVAQSPRYKITEKSQAVAFWCDPISGHATLYWYRQILGQGPELLVQFQDESVVDDSQLPKDRFSAERLKGVDSTLKIQPAELGDSAMYLCASSFQRLAGTDTQYFGPGTRLTVL.

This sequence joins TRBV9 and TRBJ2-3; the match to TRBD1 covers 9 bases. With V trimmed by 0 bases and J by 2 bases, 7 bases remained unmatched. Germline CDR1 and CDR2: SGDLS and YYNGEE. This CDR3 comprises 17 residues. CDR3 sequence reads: CASSVDGTGGLTDTQYF. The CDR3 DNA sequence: TGTGCCAGCAGCGTAGATGGAACAGGGGGCCTCACAGATACGCAGTATTTT.